A single sample is the source of the 22 T cell receptor beta chains below, sequenced in a study of blood T cell repertoires in COVID-19. Only in-frame clones appear in the TCRdb table, and some are missing; sequencing was by immunoSEQ multiplex PCR. The sample includes 100,000 to 150,000 clones, 86% of them seen just once. Input material: peripheral blood. The receptors were sampled from a human donor in a cohort sampled during active COVID-19.

The rearrangement links TRBV6-5 to TRBJ1-4; 9 positions match TRBD1. V lost 5 bases, J lost 5 bases, and 3 bases stayed unmatched. Per the germline V gene, CDR1 is MNHEY and CDR2 is SVGAGI. The CDR3 is made up of 14 amino acids. The CDR3 DNA follows: TGTGCCAGCAGTCGACAGGGGGGAAATGAAAAACTGTTTTTT. Its translation: CASSRQGGNEKLFF.

This clone has just one count. The V gene is TRBV7-9, the J gene TRBJ2-5, with TRBD1 identical over 12 bases. The J segment lost 5 bases and the V segment lost 2 bases, leaving 6 bases of the junction unmatched. The germline gives CDR1 SEHNR, CDR2 FQNEAQ (reference sequence). The CDR3 is 16 amino acids. CDR3 loop: CASSLRDRGPEETQYF. The CDR3 DNA follows: TGTGCCAGCAGCTTAAGGGACAGGGGGCCGGAGGAGACCCAGTACTTC.

This chain joins TRBV11-3 and TRBJ2-3; D is undetermined. This CDR3 region has 15 residues. The germline gives CDR1 SGHNT, CDR2 YENEEA. V lost 5 bases and J lost 6, with 18 bases in between. The CDR3 here is CASSPIQSREDTQYF. CDR3 sequence (DNA): TGTGCCAGCAGCCCGATACAGTCCCGAGAGGATACGCAGTATTTT. The whole variable domain, filled in from reference TRBV11-3 and TRBJ2-3, reads EAGVVQSPRYKIIEKKQPVAFWCNPISGHNTLYWYLQNLGQGPELLIRYENEEAVDDSQLPKDRFSAERLKGVDSTLKIQPAELGDSAVYLCASSPIQSREDTQYFGPGTRLTVL.

This sequence joins TRBV7-9 and TRBJ1-1; D possibly corresponds to TRBD1 (5 bases). The germline V and J ends were trimmed by 3 bases and 1 base, with 9 bases remaining between them. The CDR3 length is 14 residues. Germline values: CDR1 SEHNR, CDR2 FQNEAQ (reference sequence). In DNA form, the CDR3 reads TGTGCCAGCAGCTTTCAGGGATGGAACACTGAAGCTTTCTTT. It yields the protein CASSFQGWNTEAFF.

The chain couples TRBV30 to TRBJ2-5; unclear D gene. V was pared by 1 base and J by 2 bases, with 11 bases between. The germline V gene has CDR1 GTSNPN and CDR2 SVGIG (reference sequence). This CDR3 region has 14 residues. CDR3 coding DNA: TGTGCCTGGAGTGGGGTAGCATCGCAAGAGACCCAGTACTTC. Translated: CAWSGVASQETQYF.

This clone was detected once. CDR3 DNA: TGTGCCAGCAGCCCCCTCGGACAGGACTTTAACTATGGCTACACCTTC. It yields the protein CASSPLGQDFNYGYTF. The chain combines TRBV3-1 (or the pseudogene TRBV3-2) with TRBJ1-2; the match to TRBD1 covers 7 bases. The CDR3 sequence is 16 residues long. V was pared by 4 bases and J by 1 base, with 9 bases of the junction left unmatched. Per germline, CDR1 LGHDT and CDR2 YNNKEL (reference sequence).

The V gene is TRBV7-2, the J gene TRBJ1-2; TRBD1 is a possible D gene (6 bases). V shed 4 bases and J shed 3 bases, with 15 bases lying between them. CDR1 and CDR2 from the germline V gene are SGHTA and FQGNSA. The CDR3 is made up of 15 amino acids. CDR3 protein: CASSSNLQGYYGYTF. For the CDR3, the DNA is TGTGCCAGCAGCTCGAACCTACAGGGATACTATGGCTACACCTTC.

The chain has TRBV28 and TRBJ2-7, with D perhaps matching TRBD1 (6 bases). CDR1 is MDHEN and CDR2 is SYDVKM in the germline V gene. This CDR3 contains 12 residues. Trimming stripped 7 bases from V and 0 bases from J, with 7 bases between. Here the CDR3 reads CASTDSSYEQYF. DNA for the CDR3: TGTGCCAGCACGGACAGCTCCTACGAGCAGTACTTC.

This clone was found once. V and J are TRBV24-1 and TRBJ2-1, with 13 positions matching TRBD2. In germline, CDR1 is KGHDR, CDR2 SFDVKD. The CDR3 totals 16 residues. V was pared by 4 bases and J by 6 bases, with 5 bases of the junction left unmatched. The CDR3 protein is CATSDTRLAGGNEQFF. DNA of the CDR3: TGTGCCACCAGTGACACCCGACTAGCGGGAGGCAATGAGCAGTTCTTC.

Note on this clone: The same CDR3 arises from other DNA sequences in this sample as well. This chain connects TRBV18 to TRBJ1-2; TRBD1 might be the D (5 bases). Germline CDR1 is KGHSH and CDR2 is LQKENI. V lost 3 bases, J lost 4 bases, and 9 bases lay in between. This CDR3 comprises 13 residues. DNA for the CDR3: TGTGCCAGCTCACCCCCCGACAGCTATGGCTACACCTTC. It codes for CASSPPDSYGYTF.

This chain links TRBV7-2 with TRBJ1-2, with 9 nucleotides matching TRBD1. The CDR3 length is 13 residues. Germline CDR1 is SGHTA and CDR2 is FQGNSA. Trimming removed 5 bases from V and 8 bases from J; junction bases left unmatched: 6. This CDR3 is CASSLRTGEGYTF. DNA of the CDR3: TGTGCCAGCAGCCTCAGGACAGGGGAAGGCTACACCTTC.

This clone was counted a single time. The rearrangement links TRBV29-1 to TRBJ2-7, with TRBD2 identical over 7 bases. CDR1 SQVTM and CDR2 ANQGSEA come from the germline V gene. V was pared by 1 base and J by 4 bases, with 7 bases of the junction left unmatched. This CDR3 has 14 residues. The CDR3 coding sequence is TGCAGCGTTGAAGGGGAAGCGGGACCTTACGAGCAGTACTTC. Amino acid sequence: CSVEGEAGPYEQYF.

This chain connects TRBV7-2 to TRBJ1-4, with D maybe TRBD1 (6 bases). The V end lost 1 base, the J end lost 2 bases, and 8 bases lay between the germline ends. There are 15 residues in the CDR3. The V gene's germline CDR1 is SGHTA and CDR2 FQGNSA. The CDR3 DNA sequence: TGTGCCAGCAGCTTAGGTACAGGGACTAATGAAAAACTGTTTTTT. Amino acid sequence: CASSLGTGTNEKLFF. The full variable domain, rest sourced from reference TRBV7-2 and TRBJ1-4, is GAGVSQSPSNKVTEKGKDVELRCDPISGHTALYWYRQSLGQGLEFLIYFQGNSAPDKSGLPSDRFSAERTGGSVSTLTIQRTQQEDSAVYLCASSLGTGTNEKLFFGSGTQLSVL.

This clone has more than one count but fewer than ten. The CDR3 here is CASQYRGYEQYF. CDR3 bases: TGTGCCAGCCAATACAGGGGGTACGAGCAGTACTTC. This sequence joins TRBV2 and TRBJ2-7, with 8 bases that match TRBD1. Germline V gives CDR1 SNHLY, CDR2 FYNNEI. Trimming cost V 8 bases and J 4 bases; bases outside gene matches: 4. The CDR3 consists of 12 residues.

In this sample, this clone turned up once. The V gene is TRBV5-4, the J gene TRBJ2-1; 9 bases agree with TRBD1. Germline V lookup: CDR1 SGHNT, CDR2 YYREEE (reference sequence). Trimming removed 0 bases from V and 7 bases from J; junction bases left unmatched: 8. This CDR3 has 16 residues. The CDR3 DNA sequence: TGTGCCAGCAGCTTGGCATCCACAGGGGGCCGGAATGAGCAGTTCTTC. Its protein product is CASSLASTGGRNEQFF. Full variable domain (rest looked up from reference TRBV5-4 and TRBJ2-1): ETGVTQSPTHLIKTRGQQVTLRCSSQSGHNTVSWYQQALGQGPQFIFQYYREEENGRGNFPPRFSGLQFPNYSSELNVNALELDDSALYLCASSLASTGGRNEQFFGPGTRLTVL.

The count of this clone is one. V gene TRBV7-2 combines with J gene TRBJ1-2; D perhaps matches TRBD1 (5 bases). In germline, CDR1 is SGHTA, CDR2 FQGNSA. The CDR3 is made up of 16 amino acids. Trimming removed 4 bases at V and 4 bases at J, with 19 bases between. The CDR3 here is CASSSRTSPVVYGYTF. The DNA of the CDR3 is TGTGCCAGCAGCTCTCGGACATCCCCCGTGGTCTATGGCTACACCTTC.

The CDR3 DNA sequence: TGTGCCAGCAGTCCCGGGACACTTATCCGCACAGATACGCAGTATTTT. It is translated as CASSPGTLIRTDTQYF. The rearrangement joins TRBV27 to TRBJ2-3, with a weak D call TRBD1 (6 bases). The CDR3 runs to 16 residues. The germline V and J ends were trimmed by 5 bases and 1 base, with 16 bases remaining between them. Germline lookup yields CDR1 MNHEY and CDR2 SMNVEV (reference sequence).

The gene calls are TRBV3-1 (or the pseudogene TRBV3-2) and TRBJ1-2, with TRBD1 as a possible D gene (6 bases). V was shortened by 5 bases and J by 8 bases, with 21 bases between the two germline ends. The CDR3 covers 15 residues. The germline gives CDR1 LGHDT, CDR2 YNNKEL (reference sequence). CDR3 bases: TGTGCCAGCAGCAGGGGACCGGGACATTCCCGGGGCTACACCTTC. Its protein is CASSRGPGHSRGYTF.

The chain carries TRBV28 and TRBJ2-4, with D tentatively TRBD2 (6 bases). This CDR3 contains 17 residues. V lost 7 bases and J 3 bases, leaving 22 bases between the germline ends. Germline CDR1 is MDHEN and CDR2 is SYDVKM. The CDR3, as DNA: TGTGCCAGCAACCCCACCTCCGGGGGAGGTTACAAAAACATTCAGTACTTC. Residues: CASNPTSGGGYKNIQYF.

CDR3 sequence reads: CATDNRRNTEAFF. CDR3 DNA: TGTGCCACTGACAACAGGAGGAACACTGAAGCTTTCTTT. The chain has TRBV15 and TRBJ1-1, with D tentatively TRBD1 (5 bases). The V end was cut by 9 bases, the J end by 1 base, with 12 bases between. Germline V gene lookup returns CDR1 LNHNV and CDR2 YYDKDF (reference sequence). This CDR3 has 13 amino acids.

J is TRBJ2-7 and V is TRBV25-1; no definite D call. The V gene's germline CDR1 is MGHDK and CDR2 SYGVNS. The CDR3 spans 12 residues. Trimming removed 3 bases from V and 2 bases from J, with 5 bases in between. The CDR3 region is CASSDYTYEQYF. For the CDR3, the DNA is TGTGCCAGCAGTGATTATACCTACGAGCAGTACTTC.

This rearrangement joins TRBV19 to TRBJ1-5, with D maybe TRBD1 (5 bases). Trimming took 7 bases from V and 1 from J, leaving 8 bases between them. Germline CDR1 LNHDA, CDR2 SQIVND (reference sequence). The CDR3 contains 13 residues. CDR3 region: CASNGGSNQPQHF. In DNA form, the CDR3 reads TGTGCCAGTAACGGGGGGAGCAATCAGCCCCAGCATTTT.